This record covers a single T cell receptor (beta chain). Its specificity is unknown. A read error may be the cause here, since a much bigger clone is one base away. This CDR3 region has 11 residues. The V gene's germline CDR1 is SGHAT and CDR2 FQNNGV. V was trimmed by 4 bases and J by 3 bases, leaving 4 bases between them. These data are taken from a study of response to subunit inactivated influenza vaccine. Whole-study results and caveats: Few new T cells, the authors suggested, are recruited by each seasonal influenza vaccination.

Via MiXCR, TCRdb re-called the RT-PCR reads, giving one row per CDR3 protein. Of 800,000 or so distinct CDR3 sequences listed, about 20% are singletons. The sequenced sample was PBMCs from blood, obtained approximately 5 days after vaccination. The V gene is TRBV11-2, the J gene TRBJ2-7; D unclear. The sequence came from a man between 50 and 59 years old who received an inactivated influenza vaccine. The CDR3 here is CASSWNYEQYF. CDR3 DNA sequence: TGTGCCAGCAGCTGGAACTACGAGCAGTACTTC.